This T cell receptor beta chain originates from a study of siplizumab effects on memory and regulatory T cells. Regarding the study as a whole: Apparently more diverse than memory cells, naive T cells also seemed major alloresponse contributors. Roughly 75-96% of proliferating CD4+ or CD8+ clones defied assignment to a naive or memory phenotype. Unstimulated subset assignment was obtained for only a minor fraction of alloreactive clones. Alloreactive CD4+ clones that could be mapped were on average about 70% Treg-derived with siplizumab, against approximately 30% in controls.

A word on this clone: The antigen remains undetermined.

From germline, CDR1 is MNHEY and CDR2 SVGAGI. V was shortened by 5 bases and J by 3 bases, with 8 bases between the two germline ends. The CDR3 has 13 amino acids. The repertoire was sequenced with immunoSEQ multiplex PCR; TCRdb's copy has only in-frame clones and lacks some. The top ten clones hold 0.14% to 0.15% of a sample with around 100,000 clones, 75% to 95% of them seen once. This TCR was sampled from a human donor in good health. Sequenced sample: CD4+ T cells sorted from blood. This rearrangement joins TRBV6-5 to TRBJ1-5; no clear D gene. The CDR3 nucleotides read TGTGCCAGCAGTCCTCCCAACAATCAGCCCCAGCATTTT. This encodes CASSPPNNQPQHF.